This is a list of T cell receptor beta chains from one sample in a study of neurological immune-mediated disorders. TCRdb reprocessed the 5' RACE reads via MiXCR and lists one record per CDR3 protein. The sample comprises tens of thousands of distinct CDR3 sequences, 2.5% of which are singletons, and about 2.4% rests with the top ten. The sample was PBMCs. Every receptor here comes from a man aged 50-60 years with multiple sclerosis. Each CDR3 is given with its conserved first and last residue. Each record gives: V gene, D gene, J gene, clone size, CDR3 DNA, CDR3 protein. A D gene is named only where the DNA matches it firmly. For some rows the clone size is stated as once, few or many, or as a class when expanded; others skip it.

V: TRBV7-9
D: NA
J: TRBJ2-3
size: many
DNA: TGTGCCAGCAGCTTTGGCGGCACAGATACGCAGTATTTT
CDR3: CASSFGGTDTQYF

V: TRBV20-1
D: NA
J: TRBJ1-4
size: many
DNA: TGCAGTGCTCCAGACGGAAATGAAAAACTGTTTTTT
CDR3: CSAPDGNEKLFF

V: TRBV7-9
D: TRBD1
J: TRBJ2-3
size: few
DNA: TGTGCCAGCAGCTCAAGACAGGGATCAGATACGCAGTATTTT
CDR3: CASSSRQGSDTQYF

V: TRBV20-1
D: NA
J: TRBJ1-6
size: many
DNA: TGCAGTGCTAGAGACCTCAGGGATTCACCCCTCCACTTT
CDR3: CSARDLRDSPLHF

V: TRBV28
D: NA
J: TRBJ1-2
size: many
DNA: TGTGCCAGCAGTTTACCGATCCGGGACGATGGCTACACCTTC
CDR3: CASSLPIRDDGYTF

V: TRBV5-1
D: NA
J: TRBJ2-3
size: many
DNA: TGCGCCAGCAGCTTGACTGATACGCAGTATTTT
CDR3: CASSLTDTQYF

V: TRBV20-1
D: NA
J: TRBJ2-7
size: many
DNA: TGCAGTGTCCCTGGACACCCGACCTACGAGCAGTACTTC
CDR3: CSVPGHPTYEQYF

V: TRBV28
D: NA
J: TRBJ1-2
size: many
DNA: TGTGCCAGCAGTTTCGGCAGGGGCTATGGCTACACCTTC
CDR3: CASSFGRGYGYTF

V: TRBV7-2
D: TRBD1
J: TRBJ1-1
size: many
DNA: TGTGCCAGCAGCTTTCATGGGGGACAGGGGATCACTGAAGCTTTCTTT
CDR3: CASSFHGGQGITEAFF

V: TRBV20-1
D: TRBD1
J: TRBJ2-5
size: many
DNA: TGCAGTGCTCGACAGGGCGGGGAGACCCAGTACTTC
CDR3: CSARQGGETQYF

V: TRBV19
D: NA
J: TRBJ2-1
size: many
DNA: TGTGCCAGTAGGGAGACAGGTGCTGGGAATGAGCAGTTCTTC
CDR3: CASRETGAGNEQFF

V: TRBV5-5
D: NA
J: TRBJ2-5
size: many
DNA: TGTGCCAGCAGCTTATATCGTCTGGGAGAGACCCAGTACTTC
CDR3: CASSLYRLGETQYF

V: TRBV7-6
D: NA
J: TRBJ1-3
size: many
DNA: TGTGCCAGCAGCTTAGGAGCCGCCGGGGTCGGAAACACCATATATTTT
CDR3: CASSLGAAGVGNTIYF

V: TRBV25-1
D: NA
J: TRBJ1-2
size: many
DNA: TGTGCCAGCAGTGAATTTACAACCTACACCTTC
CDR3: CASSEFTTYTF

V: TRBV20-1
D: TRBD2
J: TRBJ2-7
size: NA
DNA: TGCAGTGCTAGAGATCAGCGGGGGGCGGCCTACGAGCAGTACTTC
CDR3: CSARDQRGAAYEQYF

V: TRBV4-3
D: TRBD1
J: TRBJ2-5
size: many
DNA: TGCGCCAGCAGCCAAACGATAGACAGGGGAGGTGGAGAGACCCAGTACTTC
CDR3: CASSQTIDRGGGETQYF

V: TRBV12-3/TRBV12-4
D: NA
J: TRBJ1-1
size: many
DNA: TGTGCCAGCAGTTTAGGCTCGGAACGGGAAGCTTTCTTT
CDR3: CASSLGSEREAFF

V: TRBV5-1
D: TRBD1
J: TRBJ2-3
size: many
DNA: TGCGCCAGCAGCCGCCGGGACAGGTACACAGATACGCAGTATTTT
CDR3: CASSRRDRYTDTQYF

V: TRBV6-6
D: TRBD1
J: TRBJ1-5
size: NA
DNA: TGTGCCAGCAGCCCCGGCGAGGGGGCCGGCAATCAGCCCCAGAATTTT
CDR3: CASSPGEGAGNQPQNF

V: TRBV7-9
D: TRBD1
J: TRBJ2-7
size: few
DNA: TGTGCCAGCAGCTTCGACAGGGGGCAAGAAGAGCAGTACTTC
CDR3: CASSFDRGQEEQYF

V: TRBV3-1
D: NA
J: TRBJ1-1
size: many
DNA: TGTGCCAGCAGCTCGATTCAACAGGGTGAAGCTTTCTTT
CDR3: CASSSIQQGEAFF

V: TRBV27
D: TRBD1
J: TRBJ1-3
size: many
DNA: TGTGCCAGCAGTTACGGGACAGGGTTCGGAAACACCATATATTTT
CDR3: CASSYGTGFGNTIYF

V: TRBV28
D: TRBD1
J: TRBJ2-2
size: many
DNA: TGTGCCAGCAGTTTACCGGACAGGGGGCCCACCGGGGAGCTGTTTTTT
CDR3: CASSLPDRGPTGELFF

V: TRBV10-3
D: NA
J: TRBJ1-5
size: many
DNA: TGTGCCATACAGAGTTATAGCAATCAGCCCCAGCATTTT
CDR3: CAIQSYSNQPQHF

V: TRBV6-2/TRBV6-3
D: TRBD1
J: TRBJ2-6
size: many
DNA: TGTGCCAGCAGGCCCAGGGGGCAGGGGGCCAACGTCCTGACTTTC
CDR3: CASRPRGQGANVLTF

V: TRBV5-1
D: NA
J: TRBJ2-7
size: many
DNA: TGCGCCAGCAGCCAGGACTCCTACGAGCAGTACTTC
CDR3: CASSQDSYEQYF

V: TRBV4-3
D: NA
J: TRBJ1-4
size: many
DNA: TGCGCCAGCAGCCAGGGACGGGAGAGGCACAATGAAAAACTGTTTTTT
CDR3: CASSQGRERHNEKLFF

V: TRBV6-5
D: TRBD1
J: TRBJ1-5
size: NA
DNA: TGTGCCAGCAGTTACTCGCAGGGGGTTCAGCCCCAGAATTTT
CDR3: CASSYSQGVQPQNF

V: TRBV7-2
D: NA
J: TRBJ2-6
size: few
DNA: TGTGCCAGCAGCTTCCACCTACCAAGCTCTGGGGCCAAAGTCCTGACTTTC
CDR3: CASSFHLPSSGAKVLTF

V: TRBV29-1
D: NA
J: TRBJ1-1
size: many
DNA: TGCAGCGTTACCTGGGCCGAGGGCCGTAATGAAGCTTTCTTT
CDR3: CSVTWAEGRNEAFF

V: TRBV4-2
D: TRBD2
J: TRBJ2-3
size: many
DNA: TGTGCCAGCAGCCAAAGCGAAGGACTAGCCACAGATACGCAGTATTTT
CDR3: CASSQSEGLATDTQYF

V: TRBV20-1
D: NA
J: TRBJ2-3
size: many
DNA: TGCAGTGCTAGAGCAGGGTTTGATACGCAGTATTTT
CDR3: CSARAGFDTQYF

V: TRBV20-1
D: TRBD2
J: TRBJ2-3
size: many
DNA: TGCAGTGCTGGACTAGCGGGGGACACAGATACGCAGTATTTT
CDR3: CSAGLAGDTDTQYF

V: TRBV6-6
D: NA
J: TRBJ2-7
size: many
DNA: TGTGCCAGCAGTTACTCTGAGGGGTCCTACGAGCAGTACTTC
CDR3: CASSYSEGSYEQYF

V: TRBV2
D: TRBD1
J: TRBJ1-1
size: many
DNA: TGTGCCAGCAGGGGGACAGGGTTGGGCACTGAAGCTTTCTTT
CDR3: CASRGTGLGTEAFF

V: TRBV24-1
D: NA
J: TRBJ2-3
size: many
DNA: TGTGCCACCGGCCCCGGGGGCGGGGGCACAGATACGCAGTATTTT
CDR3: CATGPGGGGTDTQYF

V: TRBV29-1
D: NA
J: TRBJ2-6
size: many
DNA: TGCAGCGTTGCAAGCTCTGGGGCCAACGTCCTGACTTTC
CDR3: CSVASSGANVLTF

V: TRBV5-1
D: TRBD1
J: TRBJ1-5
size: many
DNA: TGCGCCAGCAGCCAGACAGGGGCCACGCATCAGCCCCAGCATTTT
CDR3: CASSQTGATHQPQHF

V: TRBV5-6
D: TRBD1
J: TRBJ1-5
size: few
DNA: TGTGCCAGCAGCCAGACCGGGACAGGGGGCGCGGGTCAGCCCCAGAATTTT
CDR3: CASSQTGTGGAGQPQNF

V: TRBV20-1
D: NA
J: TRBJ2-7
size: many
DNA: TGCAGTGCAATTAAATTTGGGGGGGCCGAGCAGTACTTC
CDR3: CSAIKFGGAEQYF

V: TRBV6-5
D: TRBD2
J: TRBJ2-3
size: many
DNA: TGTGCCAGCAGTTACGATCCTAGCGGGGAGATGGCTAGCACAGATACGCAGTATTTT
CDR3: CASSYDPSGEMASTDTQYF

V: TRBV20-1
D: TRBD1
J: TRBJ2-3
size: many
DNA: TGCAGTGCTGGTACAGGGGGTCCAGATACGCAGTATTTT
CDR3: CSAGTGGPDTQYF

V: TRBV12-3/TRBV12-4
D: NA
J: TRBJ2-1
size: many
DNA: TGTGCCAGCAGGAGTCCCTACAATGAGCAGTTCTTC
CDR3: CASRSPYNEQFF

V: TRBV5-1
D: NA
J: TRBJ2-2
size: medium-sized
DNA: TGCGCCAGCAGGGCCGGGGCCCACACCGGGGAGCTGTTTTTT
CDR3: CASRAGAHTGELFF

V: TRBV27
D: NA
J: TRBJ1-2
size: many
DNA: TGTGCCAGCAGTTTGGGAGGGGTCGGTGGCTACACCTTC
CDR3: CASSLGGVGGYTF

V: TRBV10-3
D: TRBD1
J: TRBJ1-5
size: many
DNA: TGTGCCATCAGTGAGTTCGCTGGACAGGGGGGACAGCCCCAGCATTTT
CDR3: CAISEFAGQGGQPQHF

V: TRBV7-2
D: NA
J: TRBJ1-2
size: few
DNA: TGTGCCAGCAGCCGACGGAACTATGGCTACACCTTC
CDR3: CASSRRNYGYTF

V: TRBV29-1
D: TRBD2
J: TRBJ2-5
size: many
DNA: TGCAGCGTTGCCGGGGGGGCCGTCTTGGAGACCCAGTACTTC
CDR3: CSVAGGAVLETQYF

V: TRBV7-8
D: NA
J: TRBJ2-3
size: many
DNA: TGTGCCAGCAGCTTATTGGGGGGCCAAGGGACGCAGTATTTT
CDR3: CASSLLGGQGTQYF